The entry below describes one T cell receptor (beta chain). The V gene's germline CDR1 is WNHNN and CDR2 SYGVQD (reference sequence). The CDR3 consists of 20 residues. V lost 6 bases to trimming and J lost 3 bases, with 32 bases between them. These data belong to a study of shared clonotypes between healthy human individuals. Method: immunoSEQ multiplex PCR; TCRdb's copy keeps in-frame clones and lacks some. Among roughly 1,100,000 clones, about 74% were seen once, and the ten largest hold approximately 1.5%. The receptor was isolated from a man younger than 30 in good health. The chain recombines TRBV10-1 with TRBJ1-1, with no clear D. The sequencing input was memory CD4+ T cells sorted from blood. Described subset: CD45RA-negative fraction. The CDR3 DNA follows: TGCGCCAGCAGAACGAAAAAGACTTACCCGGGTGGTGGGAGAGACACTGAAGCTTTCTTT. Its translation: CASRTKKTYPGGGRDTEAFF.